The clone carrying this T cell receptor beta chain has more than one count but fewer than ten. What it binds is unknown. TCRdb independently ran MiXCR on the RT-PCR reads; one entry per CDR3 protein. The table includes hundreds of thousands of distinct CDR3 sequences, around a sixth detected once. CDR3 length equals 15 residues. The V and J ends lost 5 bases and 2 bases respectively, with 16 bases between them. This entry belongs to a study of response to subunit inactivated influenza vaccine. Study-wide points: It was suggested by the authors that few new T cells are recruited by each seasonal influenza vaccination.

The sequence was obtained from a man between 50 and 59 years old who received an inactivated influenza vaccine. The source material was PBMCs from blood, sampled about 13 days after vaccination. The V call is TRBV12-3 or TRBV12-4, the J call TRBJ2-7; either TRBD1 or TRBD2 may supply D (5 bases each). The CDR3 coding sequence is TGTGCCAGCAGTCCGGGGCCGGACACTGCCTACGAGCAGTACTTC. This sequence encodes CASSPGPDTAYEQYF.